This entry concerns a single TCR beta chain. As yet, its antigen is unknown. This sample stems from a study of cytomegalovirus exposure and HLA in healthy donors. Study context: The 120 or so validation repertoires used a platform that matched the one used for the 600 to 700 first-cohort repertoires, as a later analysis reported.

Overall study results and limits: Generally TCR sequences proved uncommon, though certain public TCRs appeared in numerous donors.

V gave up 2 bases and J gave up 4 bases, with 15 bases separating them. The CDR3 length is 15 residues. CDR1 and CDR2 from the germline V gene are MNHEY and SVGAGI. Clones were sequenced by immunoSEQ multiplex PCR, and TCRdb holds only the in-frame ones, with some missing. The sample has 160,000 or so clones; roughly 80% are singletons. The chain uses TRBV6-5 and TRBJ2-7; TRBD1 is a possible D gene (7 bases). Sequenced material: PBMCs. This TCR was recovered from a man aged 25 to 40 in good health and CMV-seropositive. CDR3 residues: CASSYAAGTEYEQYF. DNA of the CDR3: TGTGCCAGCAGTTACGCCGCGGGGACAGAGTACGAGCAGTACTTC.